Below are 10 T cell receptor beta chains sequenced from a single sample in a study of shared clonotypes between healthy human individuals. The table came from immunoSEQ multiplex PCR; TCRdb's copy has only in-frame clones and leaves some out. The table includes hundreds of thousands of clones, 80% to 95% detected once. CD45RO negativity and positive selection for CCR7 defined naive CD8 cells, a population that excluded terminally differentiated effector memory CD45RA+ cells. The sequenced sample was naive CD8+ T cells sorted from blood. All receptors derive from a man aged 25 to 40 in good health.

V usage is TRBV19 and J usage is TRBJ1-2; D possibly corresponds to TRBD1 (5 bases). This CDR3 is built from 15 residues. In germline, CDR1 is LNHDA, CDR2 SQIVND (reference sequence). Trimming shortened V by 6 bases and J by 7 bases, and 21 bases separated the two germline ends. For the CDR3, the DNA is TGTGCCAGTAGGGTTAGGGCTCAGGGCCCTGTTGGCTACACCTTC. The encoded protein is CASRVRAQGPVGYTF.

This sequence joins TRBV4-1 and TRBJ1-4; perhaps TRBD1 as D (6 bases). Germline CDR1 and CDR2: MGHRA and YSYEKL. The V end was cut by 4 bases, the J end by 0 bases, with 18 bases between. This CDR3 comprises 18 residues. The chain's CDR3 is CASSRGPVGAATNEKLFF. The DNA for the CDR3 is TGCGCCAGCAGCCGGGGGCCAGTGGGGGCTGCAACTAATGAAAAACTGTTTTTT.

V gene TRBV29-1 combines with J gene TRBJ2-2; D is unclear. Looked up from germline, CDR1 is SQVTM and CDR2 is ANQGSEA. The CDR3 totals 13 residues. This CDR3 reads CTGWGANTGELFF. The CDR3 bases are TGCACCGGATGGGGTGCGAACACCGGGGAGCTGTTTTTT.

This clone was counted once. V gene TRBV15 combines with J gene TRBJ2-1; 8 bases match TRBD2. Germline V gives CDR1 LNHNV, CDR2 YYDKDF (reference sequence). The CDR3 totals 14 residues. Losses at the gene ends were 2 bases for V and 6 bases for J; bases not matched to a gene: 3. The CDR3 region has the DNA TGTGCCACCAGCAGATCCGGGACTAGCAATGAGCAGTTCTTC. This codes for CATSRSGTSNEQFF.

The chain is built from TRBV6-5 and TRBJ1-2, with no clear D. CDR3 length: 12 residues. V dropped 6 bases and J dropped 4 bases, with 9 bases sitting between them. Germline V gene data show CDR1 as MNHEY and CDR2 as SVGAGI. The CDR3 coding sequence is TGTGCCAGCAGGGATGTGGGCTATGGCTACACCTTC. It is translated as CASRDVGYGYTF.

V and J are TRBV4-1 and TRBJ2-3, with 8 positions matching TRBD2. The CDR3 is 17 amino acids. V shed 4 bases and J 3 bases; nucleotides not matched to a gene: 12. Germline CDR1 is MGHRA and CDR2 is YSYEKL. The CDR3 is CASSPGQRGLATDTQYF. Here the CDR3 DNA reads TGCGCCAGCAGCCCAGGCCAGAGAGGACTAGCAACAGATACGCAGTATTTT.

The chain carries TRBV9 and TRBJ1-3, with 8 bases fitting TRBD1. This CDR3 region has 16 residues. Germline V lookup: CDR1 SGDLS, CDR2 YYNGEE. After removal of 3 bases from V and 2 bases from J, the junction contained 7 bases not matched to a gene. CDR3 loop: CASSDPSGGPGNTIYF. CDR3 nucleotide sequence: TGTGCCAGCAGCGACCCGTCAGGGGGCCCTGGAAACACCATATATTTT. Full variable domain (rest looked up from reference TRBV9 and TRBJ1-3): DSGVTQTPKHLITATGQRVTLRCSPRSGDLSVYWYQQSLDQGLQFLIQYYNGEERAKGNILERFSAQQFPDLHSELNLSSLELGDSALYFCASSDPSGGPGNTIYFGEGSWLTVV.

This clone was observed once. A much bigger clone sits one base away, suggesting this may be a read error. Other nucleotide sequences in the sample specify the same CDR3. The rearrangement joins TRBV7-2 to TRBJ2-3; D possibly corresponds to TRBD2 (6 bases). The CDR3 is 12 residues long. V lost 3 bases and J lost 6, with 7 bases in between. Germline CDR1 reads SGHTA; CDR2 reads FQGNSA. In DNA, the CDR3 is TGTGCCAGCAGCTTTGGGGGGGATACGCAGTATTTT. It encodes CASSFGGDTQYF.

This rearrangement joins TRBV7-9 to TRBJ2-3; D unclear. This CDR3 comprises 16 residues. The germline V and J ends were trimmed by 4 bases and 2 bases, with 16 bases remaining between them. Germline lookup yields CDR1 SEHNR and CDR2 FQNEAQ (reference sequence). The CDR3 bases are TGTGCCAGCAGCTCAGTAACCCAATGGAACACAGATACGCAGTATTTT. It yields the protein CASSSVTQWNTDTQYF.

The chain's CDR3 is CASSPPVGRETQYF. For the CDR3, the DNA is TGTGCCAGCAGCCCCCCCGTGGGCCGAGAGACCCAGTACTTC. This rearrangement joins TRBV7-9 to TRBJ2-5; D is ambiguous. CDR1 is SEHNR, CDR2 FQNEAQ, per germline (reference sequence). The ends were cut back, 5 bases at V and 4 bases at J, with 14 bases in the middle. The CDR3 has 14 amino acids.